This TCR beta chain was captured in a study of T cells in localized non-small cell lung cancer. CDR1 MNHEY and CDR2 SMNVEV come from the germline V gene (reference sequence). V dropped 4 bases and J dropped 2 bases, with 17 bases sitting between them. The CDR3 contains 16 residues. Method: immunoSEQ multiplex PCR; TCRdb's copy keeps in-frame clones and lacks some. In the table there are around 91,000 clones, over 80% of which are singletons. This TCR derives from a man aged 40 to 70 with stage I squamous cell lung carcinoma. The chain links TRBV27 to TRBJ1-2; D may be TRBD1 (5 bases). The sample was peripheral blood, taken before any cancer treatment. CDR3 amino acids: CASSWRGPSRNYGYTF. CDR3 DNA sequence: TGTGCCAGCAGTTGGCGGGGCCCGTCGAGAAACTATGGCTACACCTTC.